Listed here is a single T cell receptor beta chain. The antigen is unknown. This record belongs to a study of T-cell reconstitution after alpha-beta-depleted transplantation in children. Findings and limits, study-wide: It was newly produced T cells that mostly accounted for T-cell counts and diversity one year after transplant. Some patients' high day-60 TCRbeta diversity was attributed to recipient cells surviving conditioning. As was reported, about two months after transplant, alpha-beta T cells came from several hundred expanded graft clones.

This CDR3 comprises 17 residues. Trimming at V came to 6 bases and at J to 3 bases, leaving 13 bases not matched to a gene. A TCRbeta library incorporating unique molecular identifiers was prepared. TCRdb itself ran the PCR reads through MiXCR, one entry per CDR3 protein. The table lists 250,000 to 300,000 distinct CDR3 sequences, around 7.1% of them singletons. This chain joins TRBV12-3 or TRBV12-4 and TRBJ2-3, with 9 bases aligning to TRBD1. Specimen: peripheral blood, collected 360 days after TCRalphabeta/CD19-depleted stem cell transplant. The source is a female patient aged 2 to 10 who had a stem cell transplant for Fanconi anemia, so the T cells may come from the graft donor. CDR3 DNA: TGTGCCAGCAGCCTTAATGGGGCACAGGGGGCGACAGATACGCAGTATTTT. Translating gives CASSLNGAQGATDTQYF.